The sequence of this T cell receptor (beta chain) was determined in a study of PD-1 blockade in classical Hodgkin lymphoma. Study context: A 3 mg/kg intravenous dose of nivolumab was received by patients every 2 weeks.

Time point meaning: cycle 4 day 1 (C4D1), after 5 to 7 weeks of nivolumab. Exposure to brentuximab vedotin varied, and each patient had relapsed following autologous stem cell transplantation. Libraries were prepared by immunoSEQ multiplex PCR; TCRdb keeps only in-frame clonotypes and omits some of them. The table includes tens of thousands of clones, around 90% detected once. The V gene's germline CDR1 is MNHEY and CDR2 SMNVEV (reference sequence). The CDR3 has 16 residues. Trimming took off 2 bases at V and 2 bases at J, with 16 bases between the two ends. Whole-study findings and limits: A reduction in baseline TCR diversity was reportedly seen in newly diagnosed patients relative to healthy donors. Newly diagnosed patients and complete responders had comparable diversity at baseline. Whereas CD4+ TCR diversity had risen significantly by C4D1, CD8+ TCR diversity had not.

A note on this clone: Its antigen is unknown.

Sequenced material: peripheral blood mononuclear cells (PBMCs), taken before the fourth cycle of nivolumab. This sequence originates from a human donor with classical Hodgkin lymphoma. The rearrangement joins TRBV27 to TRBJ2-7, with a possible D match to TRBD1 (5 bases). CDR3 loop: CASSLGLDTVTYEQYF. The CDR3 coding sequence is TGTGCCAGCAGTTTAGGTTTGGACACTGTAACCTACGAGCAGTACTTC.